This is a list of T cell receptor beta chains from one sample in a study of cytomegalovirus exposure and HLA in healthy donors. Clones were sequenced by immunoSEQ multiplex PCR, and TCRdb holds only the in-frame ones, with some missing. This table holds roughly 140,000 clones, 75% to 80% found once. The specimen sequenced was PBMCs. The receptors stem from a man aged 40-55 years in good health and CMV-seropositive. CDR3s include the opening cysteine and the closing phenylalanine or tryptophan. D genes are given only for firm matches. Where a row states a size, it is once, few, many or the class of an expanded clone; other rows omit it.

>TRBJ2-3|TRBD2|TRBV7-2|-
CASSLLAGGGVDTQYF
>TRBJ1-1|-|TRBV4-1|-
CASSLTDSLNTEAFF
>TRBJ1-5|TRBD1|TRBV5-1|-
CASSLKGQGGPQHF
>TRBJ1-1|-|TRBV6-6|few
CASSQNRVNTEAFF
>TRBJ2-1|TRBD2|TRBV28|few
CASSSPGTSGSNEQFF
>TRBJ2-2|TRBD2|TRBV7-3|-
CASSPGTSWGGELFF
>TRBJ1-2|TRBD1|TRBV7-2|-
CASSSRTGGNYGYTF
>TRBJ2-1|TRBD1|TRBV5-1|-
CASSAGQGVYNEQFF
>TRBJ2-5|-|TRBV7-6|-
CASSLGEGLQETQYF
>TRBJ2-1|TRBD2|TRBV7-9|many
CASSQGLANYNEQFF
>TRBJ1-2|-|TRBV2|once
CASSGGAGLLYGYTF
>TRBJ2-5|TRBD2|TRBV15|-
CATSRAGSGRTETQYF
>TRBJ2-7|-|TRBV6-5|-
CASRSGQTYEQYF
>TRBJ2-3|TRBD1|TRBV11-2|few
CASTSGLGQGAGDTQYF
>TRBJ1-5|-|TRBV5-6|-
CASSPRGGARQPQHF
>TRBJ1-1|-|TRBV7-2|once
CASSLSGEGMNTEAFF
>TRBJ1-2|-|TRBV7-9|-
CASSLGPRYGYTF
>TRBJ1-6|-|TRBV5-1|-
CASSLQGRSPLHF
>TRBJ1-5|TRBD1|TRBV6-5|-
CASSYERGRGPQHF
>TRBJ2-7|-|TRBV5-1|-
CASSWGTSLRGPSEQYF
>TRBJ1-2|TRBD1|TRBV2|-
CASSPLTGAHGYTF
>TRBJ1-5|-|TRBV6-5|-
CASSYSLGANQPQHF
>TRBJ1-2|TRBD1|TRBV6-1|-
CASSRGGQGTYGYTF
>TRBJ2-3|-|TRBV28|few
CASLPGTPTDTQYF
>TRBJ2-2|TRBD2|TRBV6-5|-
CASRGLAGYPGELFF
>TRBJ1-1|-|TRBV27|-
CASSLTGVGAEAFF
>TRBJ2-3|-|TRBV6-5|few
CASSYTGTTSTDTQYF
>TRBJ1-1|-|TRBV9|-
CASSPQTDMNTEAFF
>TRBJ2-5|-|TRBV4-3|-
CASSQDITKETQYF
>TRBJ2-1|TRBD2|TRBV2|-
CASSSSGIYHNEQFF
>TRBJ1-5|TRBD1|TRBV19|-
CASSKSRDRGNQPQHF
>TRBJ1-4|TRBD1|TRBV7-9|-
CASSLGLDRRINEKLFF
>TRBJ2-1|TRBD2|TRBV5-1|-
CASSQGLAGAEQFF
>TRBJ1-4|-|TRBV7-2|-
CASSFDTNEKLFF
>TRBJ2-3|-|TRBV11-2|few
CASSFAAITDTQYF
>TRBJ2-3|TRBD2|TRBV29-1|-
CSVEAWTSARAGTQYF
>TRBJ2-7|TRBD2|TRBV7-2|-
CASSERGGTTYYEQYF
>TRBJ1-1|-|TRBV7-2|few
CASSSPSEKAKMNTEAFF
>TRBJ2-3|-|TRBV27|-
CASSSSLSDTQYF
>TRBJ2-2|-|TRBV9|-
CASSVGEVWNTGELFF
>TRBJ2-5|-|TRBV5-8|few
CASSRYPGSDPTMRETQYF
>TRBJ1-5|TRBD1|TRBV28|-
CASSIDRATQPQHF
>TRBJ1-1|TRBD1|TRBV6-5|-
CASSYSGSGGNTEAFF
>TRBJ2-6|TRBD1|TRBV5-6|-
CASSLDLRDRGSGANVLTF
>TRBJ2-1|TRBD2|TRBV7-2|few
CASSRAGGVYNEQFF
>TRBJ1-2|TRBD1|TRBV29-1|few
CSVPGTGDYGYTF
>TRBJ1-2|-|TRBV5-4|-
CASSLVGREDYGYTF
>TRBJ2-3|TRBD2|TRBV11-3|-
CASSSASGITDTQYF
>TRBJ2-1|TRBD1|TRBV5-1|-
CASSLQGADYNEQFF
>TRBJ1-2|TRBD1|TRBV19|once
CASRTGQGAYGYTF